This T cell receptor (beta chain) was captured by sequencing in a study of blood T cell repertoires in COVID-19. Turning to the study itself: Material from acute and convalescent COVID-19 was sourced from the United States, Italy and Spain. Sample material is recorded as cDNA or gDNA derived from T cells, B-cell-depleted T cells, or PBMCs.

This clone was seen more than once but under ten times. The assay was immunoSEQ multiplex PCR, and TCRdb's table has in-frame clones only and misses some. This table holds about 270,000 clones, approximately 81% found once. Sequenced material: peripheral blood. The TCR was taken from a woman in her fifties or sixties with active or convalescent COVID-19.

DNA of the CDR3: TGTGCCAGCCATAGGGGGGGCACTGAAGCTTTCTTT. It codes for CASHRGGTEAFF. V and J are TRBV28 and TRBJ1-1, with a possible D match to TRBD1 (6 bases). With 8 bases removed from V and 4 bases from J, the gap between germline ends came to 11 bases. From germline, CDR1 is MDHEN and CDR2 SYDVKM. The CDR3 spans 12 residues.